Each of the 5 T cell receptor beta chains below was sequenced from the same sample in a study of post-analysis software for immune sequencing data. These receptors' antigens are unknown. Notes on the study in general: TRBV5-6, TRBV5-1 and TRBV20-1 belonged to a set of roughly 5 TRBV segments that were more frequent in patients than controls.

Unique molecular identifiers featured in each of the TCR beta cDNA libraries. Each CDR3 protein gets one entry after TCRdb re-called the PCR reads with MiXCR. Of about 770,000 distinct CDR3 sequences in the sample, around 45% were seen once. Sequenced sample: blood. The source of these receptors is a girl between 10 and 17 years old with multiple sclerosis.

This chain joins TRBV5-1 and TRBJ2-3; a possible D gene is TRBD2 (6 bases). Germline V gives CDR1 SGHRS, CDR2 YFSETQ. Trimming stripped 1 base from V and 5 bases from J, with 8 bases between. CDR3 length: 13 residues. CDR3 DNA: TGCGCCAGCAGCTTGACGGGACTAGATACGCAGTATTTT. It encodes CASSLTGLDTQYF. Drawing the rest from reference TRBV5-1 and TRBJ2-3, the complete variable domain is KAGVTQTPRYLIKTRGQQVTLSCSPISGHRSVSWYQQTPGQGLQFLFEYFSETQRNKGNFPGRFSGRQFSNSRSEMNVSTLELGDSALYLCASSLTGLDTQYFGPGTRLTVL.

This clonotype turned up a few times. The chain recombines TRBV12-3 or TRBV12-4 with TRBJ2-1; D is tentatively TRBD1 or TRBD2 (6 bases each). V lost 7 bases and J lost 0, with 16 bases in between. CDR3 size: 16 residues. DNA for the CDR3: TGTGCCAGCACTAAGCTAGGGGGGAGCTCCTACAATGAGCAGTTCTTC. It translates to CASTKLGGSSYNEQFF.

The gene calls are TRBV25-1 and TRBJ2-1; TRBD1 might be the D (5 bases). The CDR3 has 12 amino acids. Trimming took 2 bases from V and 10 from J, leaving 9 bases between them. Germline values: CDR1 MGHDK, CDR2 SYGVNS. CDR3 in DNA: TGTGCCAGCAGTGAAAGGAACAGGGAGCAGTTCTTC. Encoded protein: CASSERNREQFF.

The CDR3 loop is CASSWTTNEQFF. The CDR3 DNA sequence: TGTGCCAGCAGCTGGACGACCAATGAGCAGTTCTTC. This chain uses TRBV7-9 with TRBJ2-1; D unresolved. The CDR3 is 12 residues long. V lost 4 bases and J 6 bases, leaving 7 bases between the germline ends. Germline V gene sequence: CDR1 SEHNR, CDR2 FQNEAQ (reference sequence).

In this sample, this clonotype turned up a few times. The chain joins TRBV20-1 to TRBJ1-1; D is possibly TRBD1 (5 bases). V was clipped by 5 bases and J by 0 bases, with 13 bases between them. Looked up from germline, CDR1 is DFQATT and CDR2 is SNEGSKA (reference sequence). This CDR3 contains 14 residues. Written as DNA, the CDR3 is TGCAGTGCTGACGGGACCCACATGAACACTGAAGCTTTCTTT. This translates into CSADGTHMNTEAFF.